This TCR beta chain was sequenced for a study of cytomegalovirus exposure and HLA in healthy donors (dated 2017 in TCRdb). The study in broad terms: According to a later analysis, the roughly 120 validation repertoires were produced on the same platform as the approximately 610 repertoires of the first cohort. In addition to the first cohort of about 650 subjects, a separate validation cohort of approximately 130 different subjects was used. High-throughput TCR immunosequencing, statistical association of individual TCRs with disease status, and machine learning were combined to predict cytomegalovirus infection status. The study aimed to test whether cataloging public T cell receptors could reveal signatures of past pathogen exposure.

The donors belonged to the validation cohort of over a hundred subjects, which was separate from the roughly 700-subject first cohort. V is clipped by 3 bases and J by 4 bases, and the sequence between their germline boundaries is 9 bases long. CDR3 length: 13 amino acids, cysteine to phenylalanine. The kept DNA is CDR3 alone, 39 bases in frame from the first base. As encoded in the germline V gene, CDR1 is KGHSH while CDR2 is LQKENI. Broader findings and caveats from the paper: Subsequent analysis determined that TCRs grouped into clusters in the first cohort also showed a tendency toward co-occurrence across the 120 validation repertoires, and about 93% of cluster scores exceeded 0. A later analysis lacked HLA typing for the validation cohort, so it scored co-occurrence in that cohort across all 120 repertoires. A total of about 180 TCR beta chains were listed by the study as associated with cytomegalovirus. According to the authors, the approach could potentially be generalized to other disease states and immunological phenotypes. Most TCR sequences were observed very rarely across donors, whereas some public TCRs were present in many individuals. The classifier was reported to diagnose cytomegalovirus status with high specificity and sensitivity in both the original cohort and the validation cohort. In vitro tests confirmed that three of the cytomegalovirus-associated TCR beta chains recognize cytomegalovirus antigens.

Libraries were constructed by the immunoSEQ multiplex PCR assay. From the authors' description of their analysis: A statistical classification framework was developed to diagnose cytomegalovirus status using the catalog of TCR beta chain sequences. As stored in TCRdb, this immuneACCESS dataset retains in-frame rearrangements with V and J assigned. A fraction of the clones does not appear; measured against another copy, unresolved V genes explain less than half of the discrepancy, and the remainder lacks a known reason. From that table come the V and J calls and clone size; the DNA was used to work out D and trimming. This sample gives some 75,000 clones in total; roughly 96% of them show up just once. Roughly 1.3% of the sample lies in the top ten. Worth noting for this clone: This receptor's antigen is unknown. Base qualities are not recorded, but no much larger clone differs from it by a single base.

What was sequenced was PBMCs. The clonotype was recovered from a woman in her late teens or twenties in good health and CMV-seronegative. The sequence joins TRBV18 to TRBJ1-2; TRBD1 is a possible D gene, resting on 6 matching bases. The DNA sequence is given as TGTGCCAGCTCACCGACGGACAGCTATGGCTACACCTTC. The translation is CASSPTDSYGYTF.